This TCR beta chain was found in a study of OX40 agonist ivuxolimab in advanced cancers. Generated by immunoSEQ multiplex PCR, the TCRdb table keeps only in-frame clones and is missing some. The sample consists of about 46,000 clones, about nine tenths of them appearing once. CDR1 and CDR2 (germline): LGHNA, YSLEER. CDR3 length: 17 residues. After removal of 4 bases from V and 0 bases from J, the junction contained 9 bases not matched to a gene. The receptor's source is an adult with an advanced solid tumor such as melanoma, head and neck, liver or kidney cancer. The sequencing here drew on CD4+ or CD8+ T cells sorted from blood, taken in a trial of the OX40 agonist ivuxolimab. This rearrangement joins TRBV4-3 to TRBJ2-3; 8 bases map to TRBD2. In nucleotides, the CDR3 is TGCGCCAGCAGCCTAAGCGGCACTAGCGGAAGCACAGATACGCAGTATTTT. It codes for CASSLSGTSGSTDTQYF.